These 8 T cell receptor beta chains were all obtained from the same sample, sequenced in a study of cytomegalovirus exposure and HLA in healthy donors. A multiplex PCR was run with 60 Vbeta primers and 13 Jbeta primers. Data came from immunoSEQ multiplex PCR; TCRdb stores just in-frame clones and leaves some out. Among 80,000 to 95,000 clones listed, approximately 70% were seen once. The sequenced sample was PBMCs. The receptors were gathered from a woman between 50 and 59 years old in good health and CMV-seropositive.

The chain carries TRBV6-1 and TRBJ1-5, with TRBD1 matching over 7 bases. The CDR3 consists of 15 residues. From germline, CDR1 is MNHNS and CDR2 SASEGT. V shed 7 bases and J 0 bases; nucleotides not matched to a gene: 6. Here the CDR3 DNA reads TGTGCCAGCAAAAGGGACAGCAATAGCAATCAGCCCCAGCATTTT. Translated: CASKRDSNSNQPQHF.

Notes on this clone: The same CDR3 also results from other DNA sequences found in this sample. The CDR3 loop reads CASSRPGLAGQETQYF. The CDR3 bases are TGTGCCAGCAGTCGTCCGGGACTAGCGGGTCAAGAGACCCAGTACTTC. The chain carries TRBV28 and TRBJ2-5; 12 nucleotides match TRBD2. V lost 5 bases and J lost 2; bases outside the gene matches: 6. The CDR3 is 16 amino acids. CDR1 MDHEN and CDR2 SYDVKM come from the germline V gene. The variable domain in full, completed from reference TRBV28 and TRBJ2-5, reads DVKVTQSSRYLVKRTGEKVFLECVQDMDHENMFWYRQDPGLGLRLIYFSYDVKMKEKGDIPEGYSVSREKKERFSLILESASTNQTSMYLCASSRPGLAGQETQYFGPGTRLLVL.

This chain joins TRBV30 and TRBJ1-5; tentative D call: TRBD1 (6 bases). Trimming took 5 bases from V and 1 from J, leaving 9 bases between them. CDR1 is GTSNPN, CDR2 SVGIG, per germline (reference sequence). The CDR3 spans 13 residues. The CDR3 protein is CAWAGQSNQPQHF. The DNA of the CDR3 is TGTGCCTGGGCCGGACAGAGCAATCAGCCCCAGCATTTT. The variable domain in full, completed from reference TRBV30 and TRBJ1-5, reads SQTIHQWPATLVQPVGSPLSLECTVEGTSNPNLYWYRQAAGRGLQLLFYSVGIGQISSEVPQNLSASRPQDRQFILSSKKLLLSDSGFYLCAWAGQSNQPQHFGDGTRLSIL.

The chain joins TRBV5-4 to TRBJ1-1, with D possibly matching TRBD1 (5 bases). Per the germline V gene, CDR1 is SGHNT and CDR2 is YYREEE (reference sequence). The V end was cut by 0 bases, the J end by 10 bases, with 13 bases between. This CDR3 spans 13 amino acids. The CDR3 loop reads CASSLGAPGPAFF. The CDR3 DNA is TGTGCCAGCAGCTTGGGGGCGCCAGGGCCAGCTTTCTTT.

The rearrangement links TRBV30 to TRBJ1-4; D may be TRBD1 (6 bases). This CDR3 comprises 14 residues. Germline CDR1 GTSNPN, CDR2 SVGIG (reference sequence). V lost 2 bases and J 3 bases, leaving 10 bases between the germline ends. Here the CDR3 reads CAWSPGHSNEKLFF. CDR3 nucleotides: TGTGCCTGGAGTCCGGGACATTCTAATGAAAAACTGTTTTTT.

This clone was detected only a few times. The chain joins TRBV28 to TRBJ1-4; possible D gene TRBD1, 6 bases. The CDR3 length is 14 residues. Germline V CDR1 and CDR2: MDHEN, SYDVKM. Between the trimmed V and J ends, which lost 9 bases and 1 base, there was a span of 12 bases. The CDR3 sequence: CARDSRITNEKLFF. Here the CDR3 DNA reads TGTGCCAGGGACAGTCGAATAACTAATGAAAAACTGTTTTTT.

The chain carries TRBV2 and TRBJ2-1, with TRBD2 as a possible D gene (6 bases). Trimming left V 4 bases short and J 6 bases short, with 19 bases between. Per germline, CDR1 SNHLY and CDR2 FYNNEI. The CDR3 totals 16 residues. The DNA of the CDR3 is TGTGCCAGCAGTGCCCCACAGACTAGAGTCGCCAATGAGCAGTTCTTC. Its protein product is CASSAPQTRVANEQFF.

J is TRBJ2-3 and V is TRBV5-1, with 11 bases that match TRBD2. Germline-derived CDR1 and CDR2 are SGHRS and YFSETQ. The CDR3 covers 16 residues. V lost 1 base, J lost 2 bases, and 3 bases stayed unmatched. The CDR3 loop is CASSLSTSGITDTQYF. Here the CDR3 DNA reads TGCGCCAGCAGCTTGTCGACTAGCGGGATCACAGATACGCAGTATTTT.